The clone carrying this T cell receptor beta chain has at least ten counts. TCRdb ran MiXCR on the reads and lists one entry per CDR3 protein. The sample gives roughly 230,000 distinct CDR3 sequences, around 6.2% of which show up once; under 7% is in the top ten. Germline CDR1 DFQATT, CDR2 SNEGSKA (reference sequence). The CDR3 contains 14 residues. V lost 6 bases to trimming and J lost 8 bases; unmatched junction nucleotides: 9. The data originate from a study of T cell repertoires in cytomegalovirus infection. Sequenced: PBMCs. This receptor was taken from a human donor in good health (CMV status not recorded). Some clones in this sample may be carry-over from other donors' samples. The V call is TRBV20-1, the J call TRBJ2-1, with 11 bases matching TRBD1. CDR3 DNA: TGCAGTGCGGATCGGGACAGGGGGTCCTATGAGCAGTTCTTC. Its protein product is CSADRDRGSYEQFF.